The T cell receptor beta chain under discussion was sequenced for a study of T cell responses to AZD1222 COVID-19 vaccine listed by TCRdb under 2021. Regarding the study in general: A total of 233 trial participants underwent TCR sequencing, of whom 207 received two doses of AZD1222 and some 25 received two doses of the MenACWY control vaccine. Trial participants were enrolled by age into subgroups of 18-55, 56-69 and 70-plus years, and around 150, 29 and 61 TCR-sequenced participants, respectively, were included in these subgroups. The research as a whole found: Participants were mostly white British, with more females than males. The authors suggested clonal diversity may have been underestimated. Nearly half of unique spike-specific TCRs reportedly recognized epitopes outside regions mutated in the B.1.351 and B.1.1.7 variants. Vaccine-associated CD4 TCRs spanned the whole spike protein, with dominant responses in regions 160-218 and 743-854. Conclusions about previously exposed vaccinees are limited, since just 6 or 7 AZD1222 recipients were seropositive for SARS-CoV-2 at baseline. Because no day 14 peak-response samples were available, repertoires were characterized only after the peak T cell response. After two AZD1222 doses, spike-specific TCR breadth and depth were significantly higher than at day 0 and than in MenACWY recipients. The 56-69-year group was small, and its depth increase did not reach significance, likely because of low power.

The CDR3 regions of human TCRbeta chains were analyzed by immunosequencing. Under the source paper's analysis protocol: Repertoire TCRs were matched against a reference library of SARS-CoV-2-specific TCRs generated with the MIRA antigen-specificity platform. Breadth was defined as the fraction of unique TCRs that were SARS-CoV-2-associated, and depth was defined as the fraction of total T cells that were SARS-CoV-2-associated. Using the MIRA data, each spike-specific TCR was assigned both to the spike region to which the TCR was reactive and to a CD4 or CD8 class. Log10-transformed breadth and depth values were compared by one-way ANOVA with Sidak's multiple comparisons tests. Imported from immuneACCESS, the table was reduced by TCRdb to in-frame sequences with V and J called. These copies leave out some clones; in studies compared against another copy, an unresolved V gene accounts for under half, and the cause of the remainder is not known. V, J and clone size derive from that table, while D and trimming were established from the DNA sequence. In this sample the table shows around 19,000 clones, roughly 91% of which occur a single time. Approximately 9% of the sample lies in the top ten.

As for this clone: Its antigen target is currently unknown. The sample holds no much larger clone one base away, and base qualities are not on file.

V and J are truncated by 4 bases and 1 base respectively, leaving an intervening sequence of 7 bases. From cysteine to phenylalanine, the CDR3 is 12 amino acids long. Just the 36-base CDR3 DNA is kept, in frame starting at base 1. Based on the germline V gene, the CDR1 and CDR2 sequences are SQVTM and ANQGSEA. The sample's time point, from its label and the paper: about 28 days (+/-7) after the second vaccine dose. AZD1222 recipients whose second dose came at about 4 weeks and those whose second dose came at about 12 weeks were combined into one group, since spike-specific TCR depth and breadth did not differ between the two schedules. Samples from vaccinated people were obtained from the UK trials COV001 and COV002, which included a single-blind randomized controlled phase 2/3 trial of AZD1222 (ChAdOx1 nCoV-19) in healthy adults. Trial participant PBMC samples were collected at day 0 and day 28 after the second dose for TCRbeta chain sequencing.

Recombination connected TRBV29-1 to TRBJ1-2; no D gene call is confident. The sample consisted of peripheral blood, taken 28 days after the second AZD1222 dose. The TCR originated in an adult who received the AZD1222 COVID-19 vaccine. The CDR3 corresponds to CSVGSVNYGYTF. The sequenced DNA is TGCAGCGTTGGGTCCGTTAACTATGGCTACACCTTC.